This T cell receptor (beta chain) was recovered during a study of blood T cells in healthy people across ages. Study-level background: Capturing about one barcoded beta molecule per two T cells was achieved by template switching.

Every participating donor contributed 8 to 10 milliliters of peripheral blood through a draw. Findings and limits, study-wide: Long-lived donors had more naive CD4+ cells and higher diversity than aged donors.

This clonotype was observed many times. Its antigen is still unknown. Germline is not matched at one junction end, which may reflect a read error. Germline lookup yields CDR1 MDHEN and CDR2 SYDVKM. This CDR3 spans 11 amino acids. It was with a sample-barcoded 5' primer and a J-beta primer mix that a second PCR of roughly 6 to 12 cycles was run. Template switching added a 12-random-nucleotide identifier to every cDNA molecule. TCRdb ran MiXCR on the 5' RACE reads and lists one entry per CDR3 protein. The table records hundreds of thousands of distinct CDR3 sequences, around three fifths of them present only once.

This clonotype originated in a man aged 55 to 69 in good health. Sequencing was performed on blood. The chain couples TRBV28 to TRBJ1-4; D remains unclear. CDR3: CASSEGQKVFF. The CDR3 bases are TGTGCCAGCAGCGAAGGTCAAAAAGTGTTTTTT.